This T cell receptor (beta chain) was retrieved from a study of blood T cell repertoires in COVID-19. For the study at large: The origin of the acute and convalescent COVID-19 samples was the United States, Italy and Spain. Sources were T cells, B-cell-depleted T cells, or PBMCs; the material itself was cDNA or gDNA.

In Seattle, patients joined the study during active infection and were tracked longitudinally. As handled by the study authors: Reference gene primers were amplified, and this amplification served to estimate nucleated cell counts. Sequencing used immunoSEQ multiplex PCR; TCRdb keeps in-frame clones, though not all of them. V and J calls and clone size follow that table, whereas D and trimming were derived from the DNA. This table holds around 300,000 clones, roughly 90% found once. Sequencing used peripheral blood. This TCR was recovered from a woman aged 40 to 50 with COVID-19, enrolled during active disease.

This CDR3 reads CASSLKSGLSPLHF. CDR3 DNA: TGTGCCAGCAGCTTAAAGAGCGGTCTCTCACCCCTCCACTTT. This chain connects TRBV11-2 to TRBJ1-6, with D unclear. The CDR3 loop spans 14 amino acids. Looked up from germline, CDR1 is SGHAT and CDR2 is FQNNGV. V lost 2 bases, J lost 10 bases, and 12 bases lay in between.